This T cell receptor beta chain was obtained from a study of blood T cell repertoires in COVID-19. Assay: immunoSEQ multiplex PCR; the TCRdb copy retains only in-frame clones and omits some. This sample has 250,000 to 350,000 clones; about nine tenths occur once, and the top ten carry around 10%. After removal of 5 bases from V and 2 bases from J, the junction contained 5 bases not matched to a gene. CDR1 and CDR2 from the germline V gene are SGHVS and FNYEAQ. This CDR3 has 16 amino acids. The chain links TRBV7-6 to TRBJ2-6, with 8 bases matching TRBD1. The material sequenced was peripheral blood. This sequence originates from a young woman with COVID-19, enrolled during active disease. The CDR3 DNA reads as TGTGCCAGCAGCGTGCCAGGGGGCGCTGGGGCCAACGTCCTGACTTTC. Its translation is CASSVPGGAGANVLTF.